This T cell receptor (beta chain) appears in the sequencing data of a study of shared clonotypes between healthy human individuals. Points from the study as a whole: Generation probability values for non-shared clonotypes were lower than those for clonotypes shared by all four donors.

Worth noting for this clone: Its target is not known. Within the sample, other DNA sequences also encode this same CDR3.

Naivety among CD8 cells was defined by CD45RO negativity and positive CCR7 selection, thereby excluding terminally differentiated effector memory CD45RA+ cells. CDR1 MNHEY and CDR2 SMNVEV come from the germline V gene (reference sequence). The CDR3 loop spans 14 amino acids. With 6 bases removed from V and 2 bases from J, the gap between germline ends came to 13 bases. The protocol was immunoSEQ multiplex PCR, while the TCRdb copy is restricted to in-frame clones and leaves out a portion. In the table there are about 2,100,000 clones, about 93% of which are singletons. Sequencing input: naive CD8+ T cells from PBMCs. The clonotype comes from a man younger than 30 in good health. Some clones in this sample may be carry-over from other donors' samples. The gene calls are TRBV27 and TRBJ1-2; D unresolved. DNA for the CDR3: TGTGCCAGCAGCCCCGGAGGAGGGAACTATGGCTACACCTTC. Translation gives CASSPGGGNYGYTF.